This T cell receptor beta chain was retrieved from a study of T cell responses to AZD1222 COVID-19 vaccine. General study points: In a largely white British group with more females than males, clonal diversity was possibly underestimated.

Clones were sequenced by immunoSEQ multiplex PCR, and TCRdb holds only the in-frame ones, with some missing. The repertoire holds 170,000 or so clones, with 90% as singletons. This clone was recorded only once. The antigen is not known. The clonotype comes from an adult in good health. Sequenced material: peripheral blood, taken on day 0 of AZD1222 vaccination.

CDR3 DNA sequence: TGCAGTGCTAGTGGGGCCTTAACTTTTAATTCACCCCTCCACTTT. Amino acid sequence: CSASGALTFNSPLHF. J is TRBJ1-6 and V is TRBV20-1; D is possibly TRBD1 (5 bases). V gave up 3 bases and J gave up 6 bases, with 15 bases separating them. The V gene's germline CDR1 is DFQATT and CDR2 SNEGSKA (reference sequence). This CDR3 is built from 15 residues.